These 27 T cell receptor beta chains share one sample of origin, sequenced in a study of radiotherapy plus CTLA-4 blockade in lung cancer (dated by TCRdb to the late 2010s). Receptors were amplified or captured by the immunoSEQ multiplex PCR assay. TCRdb re-hosts the immuneACCESS table, in-frame sequences only. Its copies lack some clones; in the studies checked, an unresolved V gene accounts for under half of them, and the cause for the rest is not known. Counted in this sample were around 85,000 clones; approximately 83% of them appeared once. Of the sample, just over 2% is held by the ten largest clones. Specimen: peripheral blood, collected from a patient treated with radiotherapy plus ipilimumab. All receptors derive from a human donor with non-small cell lung cancer who had a partial response to radiotherapy plus ipilimumab.

The chain links TRBV5-8 to TRBJ2-3; 8 bases map to TRBD1. There are 16 residues in the CDR3. The J segment lost 4 bases and the V segment lost 4 bases, leaving 11 bases of the junction unmatched. Germline V lookup: CDR1 SGHTS, CDR2 YDEGEE. The CDR3 DNA is TGTGCCAGCAGCCTCCGGACAGGGAGGTCGGCAGATACGCAGTATTTT. It translates to CASSLRTGRSADTQYF.

This sequence joins TRBV21-1 and TRBJ2-3; TRBD1 is the table's D call, not checked against the DNA. TRBV21-1 is flagged as a pseudogene. There are 18 residues in the CDR3. The CDR3 loop reads CASSKPGNPGDSTDTQYF. The CDR3 DNA reads as TGTGCCAGCAGCAAACCCGGGAATCCAGGGGATAGCACAGATACGCAGTATTTT.

The J gene is TRBJ2-7, the V gene TRBV2, with TRBD1 as a possible D gene (6 bases). This CDR3 spans 15 amino acids. V shed 3 bases and J shed 3 bases, with 15 bases lying between them. Germline CDR1 is SNHLY and CDR2 is FYNNEI. In nucleotides, the CDR3 is TGTGCCAGCAGTGACGGCCAGGGGTTAGGCTACGAGCAGTACTTC. This gives the protein CASSDGQGLGYEQYF.

The chain joins TRBV27 to TRBJ2-7; a weak D match, TRBD2 (5 bases). CDR1 MNHEY and CDR2 SMNVEV come from the germline V gene (reference sequence). CDR3 size: 14 residues. Deletions cut 4 bases from V and 4 bases from J, with 14 bases between. The CDR3 region is CASSYSSGGYEQYF. CDR3 nucleotides: TGTGCCAGCAGTTATTCTTCAGGAGGATACGAGCAGTACTTC.

The chain recombines TRBV18 with TRBJ2-7; 7 bases agree with TRBD1. J was trimmed by 2 bases and V by 3 bases; bases with no gene match: 7. Germline CDR1 and CDR2: KGHSH and LQKENI. The CDR3 runs to 15 residues. The DNA for the CDR3 is TGTGCCAGCTCACCCCTGGGGGACAGAGCCTACGAGCAGTACTTC. It translates to CASSPLGDRAYEQYF.

J is TRBJ2-2 and V is TRBV28; the match to TRBD2 covers 8 bases. Germline V gives CDR1 MDHEN, CDR2 SYDVKM. V lost 6 bases to trimming and J lost 1 base; unmatched junction nucleotides: 4. The CDR3 covers 15 residues. CDR3 sequence: CASSRGGMNTGELFF. The CDR3 coding sequence is TGTGCCAGCAGCCGGGGGGGGATGAACACCGGGGAGCTGTTTTTT.

The chain joins TRBV28 to TRBJ1-3; D gene uncertain. CDR1 is MDHEN and CDR2 is SYDVKM in the germline V gene. The CDR3 covers 14 residues. V lost 8 bases and J lost 0, with 11 bases in between. The CDR3 DNA sequence: TGTGCCAGCGCCGGGTCGGGCTCTGGAAACACCATATATTTT. Protein: CASAGSGSGNTIYF.

As concerns this clone: An end of the junction differs from the germline gene, which may be a read error. V is TRBV28 and J is TRBJ1-2; 10 bases fit TRBD1. Germline CDR1 reads MDHEN; CDR2 reads SYDVKM. This CDR3 has 12 amino acids. The CDR3 is CASRTGGGSGDF. The DNA for the CDR3 is TGTGCCAGCAGGACAGGGGGCGGTTCGGGGGACTTC.

For the CDR3, the DNA is TGTGCCAGCAGTGGGAACAGGGGCTACGAGCAGTACTTC. Translation: CASSGNRGYEQYF. This chain connects TRBV6-1 to TRBJ2-7; 7 bases are shared with TRBD1. Germline assignment: CDR1 MNHNS and CDR2 SASEGT. V was clipped by 4 bases and J by 3 bases; unmatched bases: 3. The CDR3 totals 13 residues.

This chain uses TRBV5-6 with TRBJ1-6; TRBD1 is a possible D gene (5 bases). The V end was cut by 6 bases, the J end by 0 bases, with 22 bases between. Germline lookup yields CDR1 SGHDT and CDR2 YYEEEE. The CDR3 runs 19 residues. The CDR3 nucleotides read TGTGCCAGCACCCCTTTGGTTGCAGGGCCTCTCTCCTATAATTCACCCCTCCACTTT. Its protein product is CASTPLVAGPLSYNSPLHF. The whole variable domain, filled in from reference TRBV5-6 and TRBJ1-6, reads DAGVTQSPTHLIKTRGQQVTLRCSPKSGHDTVSWYQQALGQGPQFIFQYYEEEERQRGNFPDRFSGHQFPNYSSELNVNALLLGDSALYLCASTPLVAGPLSYNSPLHFGNGTRLTVT.

The rearrangement uses TRBV5-6 and TRBJ2-7, with 10 bases lining up with TRBD2. The CDR3 loop spans 15 amino acids. Germline loops: CDR1 SGHDT, CDR2 YYEEEE. Trimming cost V 5 bases and J 3 bases; bases outside gene matches: 8. The CDR3 reads CASRGLAGVIYEQYF. Here the CDR3 DNA reads TGTGCCAGCAGGGGGCTAGCGGGAGTAATCTACGAGCAGTACTTC. Together with reference TRBV5-6 and TRBJ2-7, the CDR3 gives the full variable domain: DAGVTQSPTHLIKTRGQQVTLRCSPKSGHDTVSWYQQALGQGPQFIFQYYEEEERQRGNFPDRFSGHQFPNYSSELNVNALLLGDSALYLCASRGLAGVIYEQYFGPGTRLTVT.

The V call is TRBV7-9, the J call TRBJ2-5, with D possibly TRBD1 on 6 matching bases. V shed 4 bases and J shed 2 bases, with 8 bases lying between them. Germline V CDR1 and CDR2: SEHNR, FQNEAQ (reference sequence). The CDR3 runs 13 residues. The CDR3 region has the DNA TGTGCCAGCAGCTGGGGGCTACAAGAGACCCAGTACTTC. Translation gives CASSWGLQETQYF.

The gene calls are TRBV7-3 and TRBJ2-3; 10 bases match TRBD2. Looked up from germline, CDR1 is SGHTA and CDR2 is FQGTGA. This CDR3 is built from 16 residues. V lost 6 bases and J lost 6; bases outside the gene matches: 12. CDR3 in amino acids: CASSERASGSRDTQYF. The DNA of the CDR3 is TGTGCCAGCAGTGAGAGAGCTAGCGGGAGTAGGGATACGCAGTATTTT.

In its sample, this clone was seen a few times. The V call is TRBV7-2, the J call TRBJ1-1; D gene uncertain. The CDR3 contains 13 residues. Germline V CDR1 and CDR2: SGHTA, FQGNSA. Trimming removed 3 bases from V and 1 base from J, with 6 bases in between. CDR3 protein: CASSFWPNTEAFF. The CDR3 DNA is TGTGCCAGCAGCTTTTGGCCGAACACTGAAGCTTTCTTT.

This CDR3 is CASSYSGSRDEQFF. As DNA, the CDR3 is TGTGCCAGCAGTTATAGCGGGAGTCGCGATGAGCAGTTCTTC. This chain links TRBV28 with TRBJ2-1; 9 bases match TRBD2. The CDR3 consists of 14 residues. CDR1 and CDR2 (germline): MDHEN, SYDVKM. The junction had 6 bases not matched to a gene; V was cut back by 4 bases and J by 8 bases.

The chain links TRBV6-5 to TRBJ1-3; TRBD1 agrees at 7 bases. Germline lookup yields CDR1 MNHEY and CDR2 SVGAGI. The CDR3 is 15 amino acids. Trimming at V came to 5 bases and at J to 2 bases, leaving 6 bases not matched to a gene. The CDR3 here is CASSLITGAGNTIYF. For the CDR3, the DNA is TGTGCCAGCAGTCTGATCACAGGGGCTGGAAACACCATATATTTT.

The chain links TRBV2 to TRBJ2-3; D might be TRBD2 (5 bases). CDR1 and CDR2 (germline): SNHLY, FYNNEI. CDR3 length: 13 amino acids. V was clipped by 11 bases and J by 1 base, with 13 bases between them. The CDR3 bases are TGTGCCGCAGCGAGGCGGGGCACAGATACGCAGTATTTT. It translates to CAAARRGTDTQYF.

The chain has TRBV2 and TRBJ1-4; D is uncertain. This CDR3 is 13 amino acids long. The V gene's germline CDR1 is SNHLY and CDR2 FYNNEI. Trimming stripped 2 bases from V and 8 bases from J, with 9 bases between. The CDR3 here is CASSEWGGEKLFF. CDR3 bases: TGTGCCAGCAGTGAATGGGGAGGAGAAAAACTGTTTTTT.

The gene calls are TRBV7-6 and TRBJ2-1; tentatively, D is TRBD2 (5 bases). V was trimmed by 2 bases and J by 4 bases, leaving 15 bases between them. This CDR3 contains 16 residues. The germline V gene encodes CDR1 SGHVS and CDR2 FNYEAQ. CDR3 residues: CASSLYLGESYNEQFF. In nucleotides, the CDR3 is TGTGCCAGCAGCTTATATCTCGGGGAGTCTTACAATGAGCAGTTCTTC.

The CDR3: CSARTRSEQFF. CDR3 nucleotide sequence: TGCAGTGCTAGAACGAGATCTGAGCAGTTCTTC. The chain couples TRBV20-1 to TRBJ2-1, with D uncertain. This CDR3 region has 11 residues. V lost 2 bases and J 9 bases, leaving 8 bases between the germline ends. CDR1 and CDR2 (germline): DFQATT, SNEGSKA (reference sequence).

The chain couples TRBV28 to TRBJ2-5; D is unclear. The germline CDR1 and CDR2 sequences are MDHEN and SYDVKM. This CDR3 comprises 11 residues. The V end lost 6 bases, the J end lost 7 bases, and 9 bases lay between the germline ends. The CDR3 reads CASRSGGTQYF. The CDR3 DNA sequence: TGTGCCAGCAGGTCCGGTGGGACCCAGTACTTC.

This chain links TRBV29-1 with TRBJ2-7; D remains ambiguous. This CDR3 has 12 amino acids. Trimming left V 2 bases short and J 7 bases short, with 12 bases between. CDR1 and CDR2 (germline): SQVTM, ANQGSEA. CDR3 in amino acids: CSVEWAGVEQYF. The CDR3 DNA sequence: TGCAGCGTTGAATGGGCAGGCGTTGAGCAGTACTTC.

The rearrangement uses TRBV7-9 and TRBJ2-3; D remains ambiguous. The V gene lost 1 base and the J gene lost 5 bases, with 4 bases spanning the gap. The CDR3 runs to 12 residues. Germline lookup yields CDR1 SEHNR and CDR2 FQNEAQ (reference sequence). This chain's CDR3 is CASSLGVDTQYF. The DNA for the CDR3 is TGTGCCAGCAGCTTAGGCGTAGATACGCAGTATTTT.

The J gene is TRBJ2-5, the V gene TRBV6-1, with TRBD1 as a possible D gene (5 bases). The CDR3 sequence is 14 residues long. The V gene lost 4 bases and the J gene lost 5 bases, with 14 bases spanning the gap. Germline V gene sequence: CDR1 MNHNS, CDR2 SASEGT. CDR3 sequence (DNA): TGTGCCAGCAGTGTCAACGCAGGGCGCGAGACCCAGTACTTC. It encodes CASSVNAGRETQYF.

The chain joins TRBV19 to TRBJ1-5; weak D call: TRBD1 (6 bases). CDR1 LNHDA and CDR2 SQIVND come from the germline V gene (reference sequence). V was cut by 5 bases and J by 5 bases, with 13 bases left in between. The CDR3 has 14 amino acids. The CDR3 reads CASSLDSSYQPQHF. The DNA of the CDR3 is TGTGCCAGTAGTTTGGACAGTTCCTATCAGCCCCAGCATTTT.

This sequence joins TRBV19 and TRBJ1-5; the D gene is possibly TRBD1 (6 bases). With 2 bases removed from V and 0 bases from J, the gap between germline ends came to 11 bases. This CDR3 is 16 amino acids long. From germline, CDR1 is LNHDA and CDR2 SQIVND (reference sequence). The CDR3 here is CASSINRQVSNQPQHF. The CDR3, as DNA: TGTGCCAGTAGTATAAACAGACAGGTTAGCAATCAGCCCCAGCATTTT.

The chain uses TRBV30 and TRBJ2-3; TRBD2 matches at 14 bases. Germline CDR1 and CDR2: GTSNPN and SVGIG (reference sequence). This CDR3 contains 17 residues. With V trimmed by 1 base and J by 3 bases, 6 bases remained unmatched. The CDR3 DNA is TGTGCCTGGAGTGCCCCGACTAGCGGGAGGGGGACAGATACGCAGTATTTT. Translation gives CAWSAPTSGRGTDTQYF.